The rows below give T cell receptor beta chains drawn from one sample of a study of CD8+ T cells in alopecia areata. The method was immunoSEQ multiplex PCR; TCRdb's version includes in-frame clones alone and lacks a portion of them. Among some 100,000 clones listed, almost 60% were seen once. The sequencing here drew on CD8+ T cells sorted from blood, taken at approximately week 56, from a patient treated with tofacitinib. The receptors shown here come from a human donor with alopecia areata. Each CDR3 is given with its conserved first and last residue. A D gene is named only where the DNA matches it firmly. Clone size, where shown, is once, few, many, or a class for clones that have expanded.

J: TRBJ2-7
V: TRBV12-5
size: NA
D: NA
CDR3: CASGFSYEQYF
DNA: TGTGCTAGTGGTTTCTCCTACGAGCAGTACTTC

J: TRBJ1-5
V: TRBV7-9
size: NA
D: NA
CDR3: CASSLGGTPARPQHF
DNA: TGTGCCAGCAGCTTAGGAGGGACGCCCGCAAGGCCCCAGCATTTT

J: TRBJ1-2
V: TRBV13
size: NA
D: NA
CDR3: CASSLGRGSGYTF
DNA: TGTGCCAGCAGCTTAGGCCGAGGCAGTGGCTACACCTTC

J: TRBJ2-1
V: TRBV6-5
size: NA
D: NA
CDR3: CASSYGAPRPGEQFF
DNA: TGTGCCAGCAGTTACGGCGCACCCCGGCCGGGTGAGCAGTTCTTC

J: TRBJ1-5
V: TRBV21-1
size: NA
D: NA
CDR3: CASSTLLGARENQPQHF
DNA: TGTGCCAGCAGCACCCTACTCGGGGCTAGGGAAAATCAGCCCCAGCATTTT

J: TRBJ1-5
V: TRBV5-1
size: NA
D: NA
CDR3: CASSLVADGNQPQHF
DNA: TGCGCCAGCAGCTTGGTGGCAGATGGCAATCAGCCCCAGCATTTT

J: TRBJ1-1
V: TRBV5-1
size: NA
D: NA
CDR3: CASKLQDSEAFF
DNA: TGCGCCAGCAAGTTACAGGACAGTGAAGCTTTCTTT

J: TRBJ1-5
V: TRBV7-8
size: NA
D: NA
CDR3: CASSHRDTDQPQHF
DNA: TGTGCCAGCAGCCACAGGGACACTGATCAGCCCCAGCATTTT

J: TRBJ2-3
V: TRBV4-1
size: many
D: TRBD2
CDR3: CASSSRGENTDTQYF
DNA: TGCGCCAGCAGCTCCCGGGGGGAGAACACAGATACGCAGTATTTT

J: TRBJ2-1
V: TRBV7-6
size: NA
D: NA
CDR3: CASSLGDEQFF
DNA: TGTGCCAGCAGCTTGGGGGACGAGCAGTTCTTC

J: TRBJ1-2
V: TRBV5-6
size: NA
D: TRBD1
CDR3: CASSTGGQLYGYTF
DNA: TGTGCCAGCAGCACAGGGGGACAGCTTTATGGCTACACCTTC

J: TRBJ1-5
V: TRBV19
size: NA
D: NA
CDR3: CATGGNQPQHF
DNA: TGTGCCACTGGGGGCAATCAGCCCCAGCATTTT

J: TRBJ2-4
V: TRBV5-6
size: NA
D: NA
CDR3: CASSSGYIQYF
DNA: TGTGCCAGCAGCTCTGGTTACATTCAGTACTTC

J: TRBJ2-2
V: TRBV6-5
size: NA
D: NA
CDR3: CASGTGELFF
DNA: TGTGCCAGCGGCACCGGGGAGCTGTTTTTT

J: TRBJ1-5
V: TRBV19
size: few
D: NA
CDR3: CASSMGPTGSINQPQHF
DNA: TGTGCCAGTAGTATGGGACCGACAGGCTCAATCAATCAGCCCCAGCATTTT

J: TRBJ1-2
V: TRBV2
size: NA
D: NA
CDR3: CASIRVTGYGYTF
DNA: TGTGCCAGCATCAGGGTAACGGGCTATGGCTACACCTTC

J: TRBJ2-5
V: TRBV7-8
size: NA
D: TRBD1
CDR3: CASSLKGAETQYF
DNA: TGTGCCAGCAGCTTAAAGGGGGCAGAGACCCAGTACTTC

J: TRBJ2-3
V: TRBV6-4
size: NA
D: TRBD1
CDR3: CASSDGQATDTQYF
DNA: TGTGCCAGCAGTGACGGACAGGCGACAGATACGCAGTATTTT

J: TRBJ2-7
V: TRBV15
size: NA
D: TRBD1
CDR3: CATSPTGDRGYEQYF
DNA: TGTGCCACCAGCCCAACAGGGGACAGGGGGTACGAGCAGTACTTC

J: TRBJ2-7
V: TRBV18
size: few
D: NA
CDR3: CASSAGYEQYF
DNA: TGTGCCAGCTCTGCAGGGTACGAGCAGTACTTC

J: TRBJ2-3
V: TRBV11-2
size: once
D: NA
CDR3: CASSLDSGSDTQYF
DNA: TGTGCCAGCAGCTTAGATTCGGGCTCAGATACGCAGTATTTT

J: TRBJ2-5
V: TRBV4-1
size: NA
D: NA
CDR3: CASSAPGLETQYF
DNA: TGCGCCAGCAGCGCACCGGGGTTAGAGACCCAGTACTTC

J: TRBJ1-4
V: TRBV15
size: once
D: TRBD1
CDR3: CATSRDRGTAEKLFF
DNA: TGTGCCACCAGCAGAGATCGGGGGACAGCGGAAAAACTGTTTTTT

J: TRBJ2-6
V: TRBV19
size: few
D: NA
CDR3: CASSIVADSGANVLTF
DNA: TGTGCCAGTAGTATAGTCGCAGACTCTGGGGCCAACGTCCTGACTTTC

J: TRBJ2-2
V: TRBV4-1
size: NA
D: NA
CDR3: CASSLFRDNTGELFF
DNA: TGCGCCAGCAGCCTCTTCCGGGACAACACCGGGGAGCTGTTTTTT

J: TRBJ2-1
V: TRBV4-1
size: NA
D: TRBD2
CDR3: CASSPGGAGGPYNEQFF
DNA: TGCGCCAGCAGCCCGGGGGGAGCGGGGGGACCCTACAATGAGCAGTTCTTC

J: TRBJ2-7
V: TRBV7-2
size: NA
D: TRBD1
CDR3: CASSPGTVYEQYF
DNA: TGTGCCAGCAGCCCCGGGACAGTCTACGAGCAGTACTTC

J: TRBJ1-1
V: TRBV25-1
size: NA
D: NA
CDR3: CASSEDSVRTVNTEAFF
DNA: TGTGCCAGCAGTGAAGATTCAGTAAGGACAGTGAACACTGAAGCTTTCTTT

J: TRBJ1-3
V: TRBV7-9
size: few
D: NA
CDR3: CASSPRVGLSGNTIYF
DNA: TGTGCCAGCAGCCCTAGAGTAGGACTTTCTGGAAACACCATATATTTT

J: TRBJ2-4
V: TRBV6-1
size: once
D: TRBD2
CDR3: CASSLRGGTKNIQYF
DNA: TGTGCCAGCAGCCTACGGGGGGGTACCAAAAACATTCAGTACTTC

J: TRBJ1-2
V: TRBV9
size: NA
D: NA
CDR3: CASSVGSVMGSPYGYTF
DNA: TGTGCCAGCAGCGTAGGTTCTGTCATGGGGTCCCCCTATGGCTACACCTTC

J: TRBJ1-2
V: TRBV9
size: once
D: NA
CDR3: CASSVGSRYGYTF
DNA: TGTGCCAGCAGCGTAGGATCTCGGTATGGCTACACCTTC

J: TRBJ1-4
V: TRBV2
size: NA
D: NA
CDR3: CASSEGHREYIETNEKLFF
DNA: TGTGCCAGCAGCGAAGGTCACAGGGAGTACATTGAGACTAATGAAAAACTGTTTTTT

J: TRBJ1-2
V: TRBV27
size: few
D: NA
CDR3: CASSLSQGSDGYTF
DNA: TGTGCCAGCAGTTTATCGCAGGGAAGTGATGGCTACACCTTC

J: TRBJ1-1
V: TRBV25-1
size: NA
D: NA
CDR3: CASSVGVEAFF
DNA: TGTGCCAGCAGTGTAGGCGTTGAAGCTTTCTTT

J: TRBJ1-5
V: TRBV13
size: NA
D: NA
CDR3: CASSLGNQPQHF
DNA: TGTGCCAGCAGCTTAGGGAATCAGCCCCAGCATTTT

J: TRBJ2-2
V: TRBV2
size: NA
D: NA
CDR3: CASSEMGDTGELFF
DNA: TGTGCCAGCAGTGAAATGGGGGACACCGGGGAGCTGTTTTTT

J: TRBJ2-5
V: TRBV6-6
size: NA
D: NA
CDR3: CASSDPGALAQYF
DNA: TGTGCCAGCAGTGACCCGGGGGCTTTGGCCCAGTACTTC

J: TRBJ2-1
V: TRBV27
size: few
D: TRBD2
CDR3: CASSLPLTTSGENEQFF
DNA: TGTGCCAGCAGTTTACCACTAACAACTAGCGGGGAGAATGAGCAGTTCTTC

J: TRBJ2-5
V: TRBV30
size: NA
D: NA
CDR3: CAWSPHRETQYF
DNA: TGTGCCTGGAGTCCCCATAGAGAGACCCAGTACTTC

J: TRBJ1-3
V: TRBV7-6
size: NA
D: TRBD1
CDR3: CASSPTGISGNTIYF
DNA: TGTGCCAGCAGCCCGACAGGGATCTCTGGAAACACCATATATTTT

J: TRBJ2-1
V: TRBV19
size: NA
D: NA
CDR3: CASSPGASAFSEQFF
DNA: TGTGCCAGTAGCCCGGGGGCTAGCGCGTTCTCAGAGCAGTTCTTC

J: TRBJ2-7
V: TRBV5-1
size: NA
D: TRBD2
CDR3: CASSSAGGEQYF
DNA: TGCGCCAGCAGCTCCGCCGGGGGGGAGCAGTACTTC

J: TRBJ1-6
V: TRBV7-6
size: NA
D: NA
CDR3: CASSLGFLRSPLHF
DNA: TGTGCCAGCAGCTTGGGGTTTTTGCGTTCACCCCTCCACTTT

J: TRBJ1-1
V: TRBV5-1
size: few
D: NA
CDR3: CASSANTEAFF
DNA: TGCGCCAGCAGCGCGAACACTGAAGCTTTCTTT

J: TRBJ2-5
V: TRBV5-1
size: NA
D: NA
CDR3: CASSLTPGIETQYF
DNA: TGCGCCAGCAGCTTGACTCCAGGGATCGAGACCCAGTACTTC

J: TRBJ1-5
V: TRBV6-1
size: NA
D: NA
CDR3: CASSELGGSNQPQHF
DNA: TGTGCCAGCAGTGAATTAGGGGGTAGCAATCAGCCCCAGCATTTT

J: TRBJ2-1
V: TRBV13
size: NA
D: NA
CDR3: CASSYGAGAYNEQFF
DNA: TGTGCCAGCAGTTATGGTGCGGGGGCTTACAATGAGCAGTTCTTC

J: TRBJ2-2
V: TRBV5-1
size: few
D: NA
CDR3: CASSPGTGELFF
DNA: TGCGCCAGCAGCCCCGGCACCGGGGAGCTGTTTTTT

J: TRBJ2-1
V: TRBV5-1
size: few
D: TRBD1
CDR3: CASSTRDRPINEQFF
DNA: TGCGCCAGCAGTACCCGGGACAGGCCCATCAATGAGCAGTTCTTC

J: TRBJ2-2
V: TRBV29-1
size: few
D: NA
CDR3: CSVDGLTGELFF
DNA: TGCAGCGTTGATGGCTTGACCGGGGAGCTGTTTTTT

J: TRBJ2-1
V: TRBV11-2
size: NA
D: NA
CDR3: CASSFTIAESSYNEQFF
DNA: TGTGCCAGCAGCTTCACCATAGCGGAAAGCTCCTACAATGAGCAGTTCTTC

J: TRBJ2-5
V: TRBV7-8
size: NA
D: NA
CDR3: CASSLEGKTARSDNRETQYF
DNA: TGTGCCAGCAGCTTAGAGGGAAAGACAGCGCGATCAGATAACAGAGAGACCCAGTACTTC

J: TRBJ1-6
V: TRBV27
size: NA
D: NA
CDR3: CASSLTGMNSPLHF
DNA: TGTGCCAGCAGTTTAACGGGGATGAATTCACCCCTCCACTTT

J: TRBJ2-5
V: TRBV10-3
size: NA
D: NA
CDR3: CAISPLGAQETQYF
DNA: TGTGCCATCAGTCCTCTGGGGGCACAAGAGACCCAGTACTTC

J: TRBJ1-1
V: TRBV30
size: NA
D: NA
CDR3: CAWRGYLNTEAFF
DNA: TGTGCCTGGAGAGGTTATCTGAACACTGAAGCTTTCTTT

J: TRBJ2-3
V: TRBV7-9
size: NA
D: NA
CDR3: CASSPGYSSTDTQYF
DNA: TGTGCCAGCAGCCCAGGGTATTCTAGCACAGATACGCAGTATTTT

J: TRBJ2-1
V: TRBV5-6
size: NA
D: NA
CDR3: CASSFGTAYNEQFF
DNA: TGTGCCAGCAGCTTTGGAACAGCCTACAATGAGCAGTTCTTC